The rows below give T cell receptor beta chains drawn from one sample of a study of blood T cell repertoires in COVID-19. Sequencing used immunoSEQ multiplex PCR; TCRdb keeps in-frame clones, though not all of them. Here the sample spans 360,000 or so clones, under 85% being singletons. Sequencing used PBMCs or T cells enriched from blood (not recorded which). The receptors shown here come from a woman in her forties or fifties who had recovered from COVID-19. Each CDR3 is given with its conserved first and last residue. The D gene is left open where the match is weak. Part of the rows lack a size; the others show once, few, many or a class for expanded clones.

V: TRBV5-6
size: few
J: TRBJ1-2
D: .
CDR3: CASSSDNANYGYTF
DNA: TGTGCCAGCAGCTCGGACAACGCTAACTATGGCTACACCTTC

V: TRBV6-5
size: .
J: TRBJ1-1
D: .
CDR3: CASIGVNTEAFF
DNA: TGTGCCAGCATAGGAGTGAACACTGAAGCTTTCTTT

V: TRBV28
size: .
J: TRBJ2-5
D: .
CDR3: CASSLGWAGLTQYF
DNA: TGTGCCAGCAGTTTGGGCTGGGCGGGGTTGACCCAGTACTTC

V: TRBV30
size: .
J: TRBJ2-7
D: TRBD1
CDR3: CAWRNRGAYEQYF
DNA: TGTGCCTGGAGAAACAGGGGGGCCTACGAGCAGTACTTC

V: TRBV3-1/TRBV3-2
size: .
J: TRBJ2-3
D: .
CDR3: CASSQVWAGNRGTDTQYF
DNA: TGTGCCAGCAGCCAAGTCTGGGCGGGAAATAGAGGCACAGATACGCAGTATTTT

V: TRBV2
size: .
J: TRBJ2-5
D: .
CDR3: CASGGVLETQYF
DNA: TGTGCCAGCGGCGGGGTATTAGAGACCCAGTACTTC

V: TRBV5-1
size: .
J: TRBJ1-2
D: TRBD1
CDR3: CASSTYGTGNGYTF
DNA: TGCGCCAGCAGCACATACGGGACAGGGAATGGCTACACCTTC

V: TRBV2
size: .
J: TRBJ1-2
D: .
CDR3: CASSPGGGLSGYTF
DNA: TGTGCCAGCAGTCCGGGGGGGGGTCTGAGTGGCTACACCTTC

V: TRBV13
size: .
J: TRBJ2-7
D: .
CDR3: CASSFRHSGILSYEQYF
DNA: TGTGCCAGCAGCTTCAGACACAGTGGAATCTTATCCTACGAGCAGTACTTC

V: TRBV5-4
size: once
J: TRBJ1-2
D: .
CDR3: CASSLVNPSPGYGYTF
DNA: TGTGCCAGCAGCTTGGTTAATCCGAGCCCCGGCTATGGCTACACCTTC

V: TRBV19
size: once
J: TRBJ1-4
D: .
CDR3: CASSLGSPPINEKLFF
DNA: TGTGCCAGTTCCCTCGGGAGCCCTCCTATTAATGAAAAACTGTTTTTT

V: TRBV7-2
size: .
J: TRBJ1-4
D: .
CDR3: CASSPTGTPNEKLFF
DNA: TGTGCCAGCAGCCCAACCGGGACACCTAATGAAAAACTGTTTTTT

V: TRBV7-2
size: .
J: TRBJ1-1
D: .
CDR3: CASSAGTEAFF
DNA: TGTGCCAGCAGCGCCGGGACTGAAGCTTTCTTT

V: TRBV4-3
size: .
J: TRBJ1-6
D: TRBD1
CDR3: CASSHFAGTGENSPLHF
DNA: TGCGCCAGCAGTCACTTCGCCGGGACAGGCGAAAATTCACCCCTCCACTTT

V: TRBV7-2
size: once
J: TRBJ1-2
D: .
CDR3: CASSRQNYGYTF
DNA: TGTGCCAGCAGCCGACAGAACTATGGCTACACCTTC

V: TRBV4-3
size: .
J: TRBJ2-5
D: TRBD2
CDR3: CASSQTSGAQETQYF
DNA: TGCGCCAGCAGCCAAACGAGCGGGGCCCAAGAGACCCAGTACTTC